These T cell receptor beta chains were read from a single sample in a study of cytomegalovirus exposure and HLA in healthy donors. Method: immunoSEQ multiplex PCR; TCRdb's copy keeps in-frame clones and lacks some. The table records 93,000 or so clones, 60% to 80% of them present only once. The specimen sequenced was PBMCs. These TCRs come from a middle-aged man in good health and CMV-seropositive. Both conserved end residues are part of each CDR3. The order of the fields is clone size, D gene, V gene, J gene, CDR3 protein, CDR3 DNA. A D gene is named only where the DNA matches it firmly. Size is stated for part of the rows, as once, few or many counts, or as a class when the clone is expanded.

size: -
D: -
V: TRBV5-4
J: TRBJ2-7
CDR3: CASSLNLGRDYEQYF
DNA: TGTGCCAGCAGCTTAAATTTGGGGCGGGACTACGAGCAGTACTTC

size: once
D: TRBD2
V: TRBV10-3
J: TRBJ2-5
CDR3: CAISEREGFQETQYF
DNA: TGTGCCATCAGTGAGAGGGAGGGGTTCCAAGAGACCCAGTACTTC

size: -
D: -
V: TRBV13
J: TRBJ2-3
CDR3: CASSLRQGLADTQYF
DNA: TGTGCCAGCAGCTTACGTCAGGGATTGGCAGATACGCAGTATTTT

size: -
D: TRBD2
V: TRBV5-4
J: TRBJ2-3
CDR3: CASSELAGTDTQYF
DNA: TGTGCCAGCAGCGAACTAGCGGGAACAGATACGCAGTATTTT

size: few
D: -
V: TRBV5-4
J: TRBJ2-1
CDR3: CASSSFYNEQFF
DNA: TGTGCCAGCAGCTCCTTCTACAATGAGCAGTTCTTC

size: -
D: TRBD1
V: TRBV5-1
J: TRBJ1-1
CDR3: CASSSDLGTGGAEAFF
DNA: TGCGCCAGCAGCTCCGACCTCGGGACAGGGGGTGCTGAAGCTTTCTTT

size: once
D: -
V: TRBV28
J: TRBJ2-4
CDR3: CASSLWSPLTVENIQYF
DNA: TGTGCCAGCAGTTTATGGTCCCCGTTGACAGTTGAAAACATTCAGTACTTC

size: -
D: -
V: TRBV28
J: TRBJ2-4
CDR3: CASRSDRNIQYF
DNA: TGTGCCAGCAGGTCAGACAGAAACATTCAGTACTTC

size: -
D: TRBD2
V: TRBV29-1
J: TRBJ2-1
CDR3: CSVEERPGLAGGPYPNEQFF
DNA: TGCAGCGTTGAGGAGCGTCCGGGACTAGCGGGAGGGCCCTATCCTAATGAGCAGTTCTTC

size: -
D: -
V: TRBV4-3
J: TRBJ2-3
CDR3: CASSKKGAGITDTQYF
DNA: TGCGCCAGCAGCAAAAAGGGTGCGGGAATCACAGATACGCAGTATTTT

size: few
D: TRBD1
V: TRBV9
J: TRBJ2-6
CDR3: CASSARQGKRSGANVLTF
DNA: TGTGCCAGCAGCGCCCGACAGGGAAAACGCTCTGGGGCCAACGTCCTGACTTTC

size: few
D: -
V: TRBV12-5
J: TRBJ2-1
CDR3: CASGLGSGAYNEQFF
DNA: TGTGCTAGTGGTTTGGGTAGCGGAGCCTACAATGAGCAGTTCTTC

size: -
D: TRBD2
V: TRBV7-2
J: TRBJ2-1
CDR3: CASSLSGLAGSSYNEQFF
DNA: TGTGCCAGCAGCTTGTCCGGACTAGCGGGTTCTTCCTACAATGAGCAGTTCTTC

size: -
D: -
V: TRBV28
J: TRBJ2-1
CDR3: CASTPGDSYNEQFF
DNA: TGTGCCAGCACCCCGGGGGATTCCTACAATGAGCAGTTCTTC

size: -
D: -
V: TRBV28
J: TRBJ2-7
CDR3: CASSQQVEPYEQYF
DNA: TGTGCCAGCAGTCAACAGGTCGAACCCTACGAGCAGTACTTC

size: -
D: TRBD1
V: TRBV28
J: TRBJ2-5
CDR3: CASSFEGQGFETQYF
DNA: TGTGCCAGCAGTTTTGAGGGACAGGGTTTCGAGACCCAGTACTTC

size: -
D: TRBD2
V: TRBV28
J: TRBJ2-5
CDR3: CASSLFGTSAQETQYF
DNA: TGTGCCAGCAGTTTATTTGGGACTAGCGCACAAGAGACCCAGTACTTC

size: -
D: -
V: TRBV7-2
J: TRBJ1-5
CDR3: CASSPPGLGASQPQHF
DNA: TGTGCCAGCAGCCCCCCAGGTCTGGGGGCGAGTCAGCCCCAGCATTTT

size: -
D: TRBD2
V: TRBV6-1
J: TRBJ2-5
CDR3: CASRSERLAGETQYF
DNA: TGTGCCAGCAGATCCGAAAGACTAGCGGGAGAGACCCAGTACTTC

size: -
D: TRBD2
V: TRBV19
J: TRBJ2-3
CDR3: CASHSGRVTDTQYF
DNA: TGTGCCAGTCATAGCGGGAGGGTCACAGATACGCAGTATTTT

size: -
D: TRBD1
V: TRBV7-9
J: TRBJ1-3
CDR3: CASSLPQGVRGNTIYF
DNA: TGTGCCAGCAGCTTACCACAGGGGGTACGCGGAAACACCATATATTTT

size: few
D: -
V: TRBV6-5
J: TRBJ2-7
CDR3: CASSYSGGDSSYEQYF
DNA: TGTGCCAGCAGTTACTCGGGCGGGGACAGCTCCTACGAGCAGTACTTC

size: -
D: TRBD2
V: TRBV18
J: TRBJ2-5
CDR3: CASSPPELAGSFETQYF
DNA: TGTGCCAGCTCACCACCGGAGCTAGCGGGAAGTTTTGAGACCCAGTACTTC

size: -
D: TRBD1
V: TRBV10-3
J: TRBJ2-3
CDR3: CAISTGADTQYF
DNA: TGTGCCATCAGTACAGGGGCAGATACGCAGTATTTT

size: once
D: TRBD2
V: TRBV9
J: TRBJ2-1
CDR3: CASSVGLAGLYNEQFF
DNA: TGTGCCAGCAGCGTAGGGCTAGCGGGGCTATACAATGAGCAGTTCTTC

size: -
D: TRBD2
V: TRBV30
J: TRBJ2-3
CDR3: CAWSPLAGGTDTQYF
DNA: TGTGCCTGGAGCCCACTAGCGGGAGGGACAGATACGCAGTATTTT

size: -
D: -
V: TRBV30
J: TRBJ1-4
CDR3: CAFTGNFNEKLFF
DNA: TGTGCCTTTACAGGGAACTTTAATGAAAAACTGTTTTTT

size: -
D: -
V: TRBV6-1
J: TRBJ2-5
CDR3: CASSESLAGGIQETQYF
DNA: TGTGCCAGCAGTGAAAGTTTGGCAGGGGGGATCCAAGAGACCCAGTACTTC

size: -
D: TRBD1
V: TRBV30
J: TRBJ1-6
CDR3: CAWRGTGQNSPLHF
DNA: TGTGCCTGGAGGGGGACAGGGCAGAATTCACCCCTCCACTTT

size: -
D: -
V: TRBV18
J: TRBJ1-1
CDR3: CASSPTGRQTNTEAFF
DNA: TGTGCCAGCTCACCGACGGGTCGACAGACGAACACTGAAGCTTTCTTT

size: -
D: TRBD2
V: TRBV4-2
J: TRBJ2-7
CDR3: CASSQSTGTRREQYF
DNA: TGTGCCAGCAGCCAATCGACCGGGACTAGGCGCGAGCAGTACTTC

size: -
D: TRBD1
V: TRBV14
J: TRBJ1-4
CDR3: CASSLYRGEKLFF
DNA: TGTGCCAGCAGCCTTTACAGGGGTGAAAAACTGTTTTTT

size: -
D: TRBD2
V: TRBV9
J: TRBJ2-3
CDR3: CASSVASGTPDTQYF
DNA: TGTGCCAGCAGCGTAGCCAGCGGGACCCCAGATACGCAGTATTTT

size: once
D: TRBD1
V: TRBV4-3
J: TRBJ2-3
CDR3: CASSRNLGGSQYF
DNA: TGCGCCAGCAGCCGGAATTTAGGGGGCTCGCAGTATTTT

size: -
D: -
V: TRBV4-1
J: TRBJ1-2
CDR3: CASSQDPGGGRDYGYTF
DNA: TGCGCCAGCAGCCAAGACCCCGGGGGGGGCAGGGACTATGGCTACACCTTC

size: once
D: TRBD2
V: TRBV7-6
J: TRBJ2-3
CDR3: CASSPGTSGYFTNTQYF
DNA: TGTGCCAGCAGCCCAGGGACTAGCGGATACTTCACGAATACGCAGTATTTT

size: -
D: TRBD2
V: TRBV18
J: TRBJ2-1
CDR3: CASSLGLAGELVWNEQFF
DNA: TGTGCCAGCTCACTTGGACTAGCGGGAGAATTGGTCTGGAATGAGCAGTTCTTC

size: -
D: TRBD1
V: TRBV25-1
J: TRBJ1-6
CDR3: CASRGPGQINSPLHF
DNA: TGTGCCAGCAGGGGACCGGGACAGATAAATTCCCCCCTCCACTTT

size: few
D: -
V: TRBV5-4
J: TRBJ1-4
CDR3: CATHKQGVNEKLFF
DNA: TGTGCCACCCACAAACAGGGAGTGAACGAAAAACTGTTTTTT

size: -
D: -
V: TRBV28
J: TRBJ1-5
CDR3: CASSSPQGGNQPQHF
DNA: TGTGCCAGCAGTAGTCCCCAGGGTGGCAATCAGCCCCAGCATTTT

size: -
D: -
V: TRBV4-1
J: TRBJ1-4
CDR3: CASSFTSTNEKLFF
DNA: TGCGCCAGCAGCTTCACTTCAACTAATGAAAAACTGTTTTTT

size: -
D: -
V: TRBV7-8
J: TRBJ2-7
CDR3: CASSPPAAYEQYF
DNA: TGTGCCAGCAGCCCCCCCGCGGCCTACGAGCAGTACTTC

size: -
D: -
V: TRBV11-2
J: TRBJ2-2
CDR3: CASSLILTGELFF
DNA: TGTGCCAGCAGCTTAATTTTAACCGGGGAGCTGTTTTTT

size: -
D: TRBD2
V: TRBV6-5
J: TRBJ2-7
CDR3: CASSPGLAGYEQYF
DNA: TGTGCCAGCAGCCCGGGACTAGCGGGCTACGAGCAGTACTTC

size: -
D: TRBD1
V: TRBV29-1
J: TRBJ2-3
CDR3: CSVGTGDTQYF
DNA: TGCAGCGTTGGGACAGGCGATACGCAGTATTTT

size: -
D: -
V: TRBV7-9
J: TRBJ2-2
CDR3: CASSSTRAGGTGELFF
DNA: TGTGCCAGCAGCTCAACTCGGGCAGGGGGGACCGGGGAGCTGTTTTTT

size: once
D: TRBD1
V: TRBV27
J: TRBJ2-7
CDR3: CASRQTGPYEQYF
DNA: TGTGCCAGCAGACAGACAGGGCCCTACGAGCAGTACTTC

size: -
D: TRBD2
V: TRBV19
J: TRBJ2-3
CDR3: CASSIRAGETDTQYF
DNA: TGTGCCAGTAGTATAAGGGCGGGGGAGACAGATACGCAGTATTTT

size: -
D: TRBD2
V: TRBV11-1
J: TRBJ2-7
CDR3: CASSPSGSNYEQYF
DNA: TGTGCCAGCAGCCCCAGCGGGAGTAACTACGAGCAGTACTTC

size: -
D: -
V: TRBV18
J: TRBJ2-4
CDR3: CASSPPSATLGAKNIQYF
DNA: TGTGCCAGCTCACCACCTAGCGCCACCCTGGGGGCCAAAAACATTCAGTACTTC

size: -
D: -
V: TRBV19
J: TRBJ2-3
CDR3: CASSGGVTTDTQYF
DNA: TGTGCCAGTAGTGGCGGGGTGACCACAGATACGCAGTATTTT

size: -
D: TRBD2
V: TRBV5-1
J: TRBJ2-1
CDR3: CASSPEDGRALDEQFF
DNA: TGCGCCAGCAGCCCGGAGGACGGGAGGGCCTTGGATGAGCAGTTCTTC

size: -
D: TRBD1
V: TRBV7-2
J: TRBJ2-7
CDR3: CASSFDRGKGEQYF
DNA: TGTGCCAGCAGCTTCGACAGGGGGAAAGGTGAGCAGTACTTC

size: -
D: -
V: TRBV2
J: TRBJ2-1
CDR3: CASSDRVRYNEQFF
DNA: TGTGCCAGCAGTGACAGGGTGAGATACAATGAGCAGTTCTTC

size: -
D: TRBD1
V: TRBV6-6
J: TRBJ1-2
CDR3: CASSYSRGTAASGYTF
DNA: TGTGCCAGCAGTTACTCGAGAGGGACAGCCGCGTCTGGCTACACCTTC

size: -
D: TRBD1
V: TRBV6-1
J: TRBJ2-7
CDR3: CASRSGQGYEQYF
DNA: TGTGCCAGCAGATCGGGACAGGGTTACGAGCAGTACTTC

size: -
D: TRBD1
V: TRBV19
J: TRBJ2-3
CDR3: CASSPGTGLDTQYF
DNA: TGTGCCAGTAGTCCCGGGACAGGATTAGATACGCAGTATTTT